A single sample gave rise to the 28 T cell receptor beta chains below, sequenced in a study of identical twins' blood T cells (dated by TCRdb to 2013 to 2014). Library preparation was by 5' RACE. The sequencer was an Illumina Genome Analyzer IIx. The public sequencing data were trimmed at Q25 with fastp and processed into clonotypes with MiXCR by TCRdb, which kept only in-frame beta chains. Every entry covers one CDR3 protein and lists the most common genes and DNA from its rows. Here the sample has a few hundred thousand distinct CDR3 sequences; roughly 28% occur a single time. The ten largest clones add up to about 6% of the sample. The sequencing sample was made of PBMCs. The receptors come from a woman between 18 and 49 years old in good health.

The J gene is TRBJ1-1, the V gene TRBV2; D unclear. CDR3 size: 16 residues. V lost 7 bases, J lost 0 bases, and 18 bases lay in between. Germline V gene lookup returns CDR1 SNHLY and CDR2 FYNNEI. The DNA of the CDR3 is TGTGCCAGCACCGAGGAGGGCCCCCTAATGAACACTGAAGCTTTCTTT. Translation: CASTEEGPLMNTEAFF.

The chain has TRBV19 and TRBJ1-1; D might be TRBD1 (5 bases). The germline gives CDR1 LNHDA, CDR2 SQIVND (reference sequence). This CDR3 comprises 15 residues. Between the trimmed V and J ends, which lost 3 bases and 4 bases, there was a span of 15 bases. CDR3: CASSIPGREGTEAFF. Here the CDR3 DNA reads TGTGCCAGTAGTATTCCAGGCAGGGAAGGCACTGAAGCTTTCTTT. The variable domain in full, with the rest retrieved from reference TRBV19 and TRBJ1-1, is DGGITQSPKYLFRKEGQNVTLSCEQNLNHDAMYWYRQDPGQGLRLIYYSQIVNDFQKGDIAEGYSVSREKKESFPLTVTSAQKNPTAFYLCASSIPGREGTEAFFGQGTRLTVV.

There are many counts of this clonotype. CDR3 residues: CSATPLVGERTDTQYF. In DNA, the CDR3 is TGCAGTGCCACCCCATTGGTCGGGGAGAGGACAGATACGCAGTATTTT. The chain combines TRBV20-1 with TRBJ2-3; D is perhaps TRBD2 (5 bases). The CDR3 sequence is 16 residues long. CDR1 is DFQATT and CDR2 is SNEGSKA in the germline V gene (reference sequence). Trimming cost V 6 bases and J 3 bases, with 22 bases left between them.

In its sample, this clonotype was seen many times. As DNA, the CDR3 is TGTGCCAGTAGTCCCTCGGGGATGCCGGGAGATACGCAGTATTTT. Protein: CASSPSGMPGDTQYF. The V and J genes are TRBV19 and TRBJ2-3, with TRBD2 as a possible D gene (5 bases). This CDR3 contains 15 residues. The V gene lost 5 bases and the J gene lost 5 bases, with 17 bases spanning the gap. The germline gives CDR1 LNHDA, CDR2 SQIVND (reference sequence).

This clonotype was seen at least ten times. This chain connects TRBV13 to TRBJ1-1; D is ambiguous. The CDR3 is 15 amino acids. The V end was cut by 1 base, the J end by 0 bases, with 9 bases between. From germline, CDR1 is PRHDT and CDR2 FYEKMQ (reference sequence). This CDR3 reads CASSLVLGVNTEAFF. DNA of the CDR3: TGTGCCAGCAGCTTAGTGTTAGGAGTGAACACTGAAGCTTTCTTT.

The table lists this clonotype with many counts. The chain is built from TRBV14 and TRBJ2-3; D remains ambiguous. Trimming left V 1 base short and J 7 bases short, with 3 bases between. Germline-derived CDR1 and CDR2 are SGHDN and FVKESK. This CDR3 contains 11 residues. The CDR3 is CASSQGYTQYF. The CDR3 DNA follows: TGTGCCAGCAGCCAAGGATATACGCAGTATTTT.

This clonotype was seen more than once but under ten times. The J gene is TRBJ2-3, the V gene TRBV20-1, with 9 nucleotides matching TRBD2. V was pared by 2 bases and J by 8 bases, with 8 bases of the junction left unmatched. In germline, CDR1 is DFQATT, CDR2 SNEGSKA (reference sequence). This CDR3 contains 14 residues. CDR3 amino acids: CSARTLAGSRTQYF. The DNA for the CDR3 is TGCAGTGCTAGAACCCTAGCGGGGAGTCGTACGCAGTATTTT.

This clonotype was picked up a small number of times. The gene calls are TRBV20-1 and TRBJ2-1; TRBD2 agrees at 10 bases. Germline values: CDR1 DFQATT, CDR2 SNEGSKA (reference sequence). The J segment lost 6 bases and the V segment lost 0 bases, leaving 11 bases of the junction unmatched. The CDR3 length is 17 residues. The CDR3 coding sequence is TGCAGTGCTAGAGACCGCCTCCTAGCGGGAGCGGGCAATGAGCAGTTCTTC. Translating it yields CSARDRLLAGAGNEQFF.

This clonotype appeared a few times. This CDR3 reads CASSYSPSATEAFF. The CDR3 DNA reads TGTGCCAGCAGTTACTCCCCCAGTGCCACTGAAGCTTTCTTT. This chain joins TRBV6-5 and TRBJ1-1; D unresolved. The V and J ends lost 0 bases and 4 bases respectively, with 9 bases between them. Germline assignment: CDR1 MNHEY and CDR2 SVGAGI. The CDR3 consists of 14 residues.

This clonotype was counted a few times. The chain uses TRBV29-1 and TRBJ1-1; D is uncertain. This CDR3 comprises 10 residues. Trimming pared 7 bases from V and 7 bases from J, leaving 10 bases between. Germline V gene sequence: CDR1 SQVTM, CDR2 ANQGSEA. The CDR3 DNA reads as TGCAGCGCCTGGGAGGGTGAAGCTTTCTTT. Translating gives CSAWEGEAFF.

The chain carries TRBV7-2 and TRBJ1-6; D is undetermined. The CDR3 is 15 amino acids. V shed 1 base and J shed 7 bases, with 11 bases lying between them. The germline V gene has CDR1 SGHTA and CDR2 FQGNSA. As DNA, the CDR3 is TGTGCCAGCAGCTTAGTGACCGGAAGAAATTCACCCCTCCACTTT. Amino acids: CASSLVTGRNSPLHF. The entire variable domain, with the rest obtained from reference TRBV7-2 and TRBJ1-6, is as follows: GAGVSQSPSNKVTEKGKDVELRCDPISGHTALYWYRQSLGQGLEFLIYFQGNSAPDKSGLPSDRFSAERTGGSVSTLTIQRTQQEDSAVYLCASSLVTGRNSPLHFGNGTRLTVT.

This clonotype has just a few counts. The rearrangement joins TRBV6-4 to TRBJ1-2; 10 bases map to TRBD1. Per the germline V gene, CDR1 is MRHNA and CDR2 is SNTAGT. Trimming removed 7 bases from V and 2 bases from J; junction bases left unmatched: 7. This CDR3 region has 15 residues. CDR3 nucleotides: TGTGCCAGCAAAAAGGGGACAGGGGTGAACTATGGCTACACCTTC. This encodes CASKKGTGVNYGYTF.

The gene calls are TRBV20-1 and TRBJ1-1, with D tentatively TRBD1 (5 bases). Germline CDR1 and CDR2: DFQATT and SNEGSKA (reference sequence). The CDR3 consists of 12 residues. V gave up 5 bases and J gave up 7 bases, with 14 bases separating them. In nucleotides, the CDR3 is TGCAGTGCTCAAACCGGGGGACGTGAAGCTTTCTTT. This codes for CSAQTGGREAFF.

This chain joins TRBV10-3 and TRBJ2-1; 7 bases are a match to TRBD2. Germline CDR1 reads ENHRY; CDR2 reads SYGVKD. The trim removed 0 bases at V and 8 bases at J, leaving 7 bases unmatched. This CDR3 is 15 amino acids long. The CDR3 here is CAISESETSRDEQFF. In DNA, the CDR3 is TGTGCCATCAGTGAGTCAGAGACTAGCCGCGATGAGCAGTTCTTC.

V gene TRBV12-3 or TRBV12-4 combines with J gene TRBJ2-7; D is possibly TRBD1 (5 bases). Trimming stripped 5 bases from V and 5 bases from J, with 13 bases between. The CDR3 is made up of 13 amino acids. CDR3 nucleotide sequence: TGTGCCAGCAGTCCCCCAGGGCTCAACGAGCAGTACTTC. Its protein is CASSPPGLNEQYF.

The sample holds a few counts of this clonotype. This chain connects TRBV5-1 to TRBJ1-1; perhaps TRBD1 as D (6 bases). The V gene lost 0 bases and the J gene lost 0 bases, with 15 bases spanning the gap. The CDR3 runs to 17 residues. Germline V gives CDR1 SGHRS, CDR2 YFSETQ. The chain's CDR3 is CASSLEGRGPMNTEAFF. Written as DNA, the CDR3 is TGCGCCAGCAGCTTGGAGGGCAGGGGCCCCATGAACACTGAAGCTTTCTTT.

The chain has TRBV20-1 and TRBJ1-1; 9 bases are a match to TRBD1. V dropped 5 bases and J dropped 0; count of bases not matched to a gene: 4. This CDR3 comprises 14 residues. Germline values: CDR1 DFQATT, CDR2 SNEGSKA (reference sequence). CDR3 nucleotides: TGCAGTGCTCTTAGGGACAGGGTGAACACTGAAGCTTTCTTT. Protein: CSALRDRVNTEAFF.

V is TRBV19 and J is TRBJ2-1, with 11 nucleotides matching TRBD2. Germline trimming cut 5 bases from V and 7 bases from J; bases unmatched to any gene: 7. CDR1 is LNHDA, CDR2 SQIVND, per germline (reference sequence). The CDR3 has 15 residues. The CDR3 DNA reads TGTGCCAGTAGTTGGGTAGCGGGGGGGCATAATGAGCAGTTCTTC. Amino acid sequence: CASSWVAGGHNEQFF.

Remarks on this clonotype: A read error may be the cause here, since a much bigger clone is one base away. The CDR3 does not end in the conserved phenylalanine or tryptophan, so this is likely a read error. The chain recombines TRBV10-3 with TRBJ1-1, with D maybe TRBD1 (5 bases). Germline CDR1 and CDR2: ENHRY and SYGVKD. This CDR3 contains 13 residues. Trimming stripped 6 bases from V and 3 bases from J, with 11 bases between. The CDR3 sequence: CAIRGEEHTEAFL. CDR3 bases: TGTGCCATCAGGGGGGAAGAGCACACTGAAGCTTTCCTT.

This rearrangement joins TRBV29-1 to TRBJ1-1, with a tentative D call TRBD1 (5 bases). V lost 7 bases and J 1 base, leaving 10 bases between the germline ends. CDR3 length equals 12 residues. Germline V lookup: CDR1 SQVTM, CDR2 ANQGSEA. CDR3 amino acids: CSGTHGNTEAFF. DNA for the CDR3: TGCAGCGGGACACATGGGAACACTGAAGCTTTCTTT.

CDR3 region: CASSTGIERTF. CDR3 nucleotide sequence: TGTGCCAGCAGCACCGGGATTGAGAGGACCTTC. The chain uses TRBV9 and TRBJ1-2, with D unresolved. V lost 4 bases and J 14 bases, leaving 15 bases between the germline ends. Germline V gene sequence: CDR1 SGDLS, CDR2 YYNGEE. This CDR3 region has 11 residues.

The chain links TRBV7-2 to TRBJ2-1; the D is unclear. Between the trimmed V and J ends, which lost 5 bases and 7 bases, there was a span of 18 bases. CDR1 is SGHTA, CDR2 FQGNSA, per germline. The CDR3 totals 15 residues. CDR3 nucleotide sequence: TGTGCCAGCAGCCCTCTGGGTAAGGGTGGGAATGAGCAGTTCTTC. It yields the protein CASSPLGKGGNEQFF.

The J gene is TRBJ1-2, the V gene TRBV29-1; D unresolved. Germline CDR1 SQVTM, CDR2 ANQGSEA. V lost 1 base and J 4 bases, leaving 7 bases between the germline ends. This CDR3 has 12 amino acids. In DNA form, the CDR3 reads TGCAGCGTTGAAGCCAACCGCTATGGCTACACCTTC. Translated, it gives CSVEANRYGYTF.

The chain has TRBV25-1 and TRBJ1-1; the D is unclear. The germline V gene encodes CDR1 MGHDK and CDR2 SYGVNS. Trimming left V 1 base short and J 11 bases short, with 17 bases between. This CDR3 contains 14 residues. CDR3 DNA sequence: TGTGCCAGCAGTGAATTTGAGACGGTGGCTTCGGCTTTCTTT. It is translated as CASSEFETVASAFF.

A few counts support this clonotype. This rearrangement joins TRBV2 to TRBJ1-2; a possible D gene is TRBD1 (5 bases). Germline CDR1 is SNHLY and CDR2 is FYNNEI. V dropped 11 bases and J dropped 0 bases, with 16 bases sitting between them. This CDR3 is 14 amino acids long. The CDR3 region has the DNA TGTGCCGGGGGAGGGTCCAAAGCTAACTATGGCTACACCTTC. Its translation is CAGGGSKANYGYTF.

This sequence joins TRBV29-1 and TRBJ2-7; 9 bases line up with TRBD1. The CDR3 loop spans 14 amino acids. The V segment lost 6 bases and the J segment 4 bases; nucleotides outside the gene matches: 10. CDR1 is SQVTM, CDR2 ANQGSEA, per germline. The CDR3 DNA follows: TGCAGCGTAGATACCGGGACAGGGAAGTACGAGCAGTACTTC. This encodes CSVDTGTGKYEQYF.

J is TRBJ2-5 and V is TRBV29-1; TRBD2 matches at 12 bases. J gave up 4 bases and V 1 base, and 4 bases lay outside the gene matches. In germline, CDR1 is SQVTM, CDR2 ANQGSEA. CDR3 length equals 15 residues. The CDR3 loop is CSVEGTSGAIETQYF. DNA for the CDR3: TGCAGCGTTGAAGGGACTAGCGGGGCCATAGAGACCCAGTACTTC.

This clonotype has ten or more counts. V and J are TRBV29-1 and TRBJ1-5; the match to TRBD1 covers 7 bases. The CDR3 extends over 13 amino acids. Germline assignment: CDR1 SQVTM and CDR2 ANQGSEA. V was clipped by 7 bases and J by 1 base; unmatched bases: 4. DNA of the CDR3: TGCAGCGCCCTGACAGGGAGCAATCAGCCCCAGCATTTT. Translated, it gives CSALTGSNQPQHF.